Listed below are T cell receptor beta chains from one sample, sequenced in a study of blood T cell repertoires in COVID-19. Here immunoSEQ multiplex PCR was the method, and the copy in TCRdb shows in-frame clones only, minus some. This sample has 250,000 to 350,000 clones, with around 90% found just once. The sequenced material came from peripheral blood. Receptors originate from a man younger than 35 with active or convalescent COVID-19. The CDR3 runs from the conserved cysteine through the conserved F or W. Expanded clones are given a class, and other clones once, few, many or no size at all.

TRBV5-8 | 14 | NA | CASSLVDSMYEQYF
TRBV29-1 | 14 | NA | CSVLGQKNTGELFF
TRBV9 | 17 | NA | CASSVGVWRGNTDTQYF
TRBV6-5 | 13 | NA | CASSLTRGETQYF
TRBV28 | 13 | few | CASSSGSTYEQYF
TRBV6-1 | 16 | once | CASSVEMDSRNQPQHF
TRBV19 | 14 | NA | CASKVGQGPYEQYF
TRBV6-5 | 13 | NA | CASSYQINYGYTF
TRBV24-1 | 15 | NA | CATSDPHKGTYEQYF
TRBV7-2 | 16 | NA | CASSLVGGAAKETQYF